These 18 T cell receptor beta chains were sequenced from one sample in a study of cytomegalovirus exposure and HLA in healthy donors. Vbeta (60) and Jbeta (13) primers were used in the PCR. Assay: immunoSEQ multiplex PCR; the TCRdb copy retains only in-frame clones and omits some. The data show about 120,000 clones, around 81% seen once. Sequencing was carried out using PBMCs. The receptors derive from a middle-aged woman in good health and CMV-seronegative.

The genes are TRBV7-8 and TRBJ2-3; 8 positions agree with TRBD1. The CDR3 sequence is 13 residues long. CDR1 is SGHVS, CDR2 FQNEAQ, per germline. J was trimmed by 11 bases and V by 1 base; bases with no gene match: 5. CDR3 nucleotide sequence: TGTGCCAGCAGCTTAGTTGCGGACAGGGAGCAGTATTTT. This codes for CASSLVADREQYF. Looking up the rest from reference TRBV7-8 and TRBJ2-3 gives the full variable domain: GAGVSQSPRYKVAKRGQDVALRCDPISGHVSLFWYQQALGQGPEFLTYFQNEAQLDKSGLPSDRFFAERPEGSVSTLKIQRTQQEDSAVYLCASSLVADREQYFGPGTRLTVL.

The chain uses TRBV27 and TRBJ2-7; D unclear. Germline V gene lookup returns CDR1 MNHEY and CDR2 SMNVEV (reference sequence). V lost 5 bases to trimming and J lost 0 bases, with 8 bases between them. This CDR3 is built from 13 residues. The CDR3 sequence is CASSLKSSYEQYF. The CDR3 DNA follows: TGTGCCAGCAGTCTTAAGAGCTCCTACGAGCAGTACTTC.

The rearrangement uses TRBV5-6 and TRBJ2-7, with 12 bases identical to TRBD2. Trimming removed 4 bases from V and 13 bases from J; junction bases left unmatched: 9. CDR3 length: 13 residues. The germline V gene encodes CDR1 SGHDT and CDR2 YYEEEE. This CDR3 is CASSPRLAGEIYF. The CDR3 DNA sequence: TGTGCCAGCAGCCCAAGACTAGCGGGGGAGATTTACTTC.

Of note for this clone: The sample has other DNA sequences that encode this CDR3 too. The V call is TRBV28, the J call TRBJ2-5; possibly TRBD2 for D (5 bases). V lost 5 bases, J lost 5 bases, and 12 bases lay in between. The V gene's germline CDR1 is MDHEN and CDR2 SYDVKM. The CDR3 consists of 13 residues. The CDR3 loop is CASSHEWEETQYF. Here the CDR3 DNA reads TGTGCCAGCAGTCACGAGTGGGAGGAGACCCAGTACTTC.

The chain combines TRBV19 with TRBJ2-1; 12 positions agree with TRBD2. The ends lost 9 bases at V and 7 bases at J; junction bases unmatched: 10. From germline, CDR1 is LNHDA and CDR2 SQIVND (reference sequence). The CDR3 runs to 15 residues. DNA of the CDR3: TGTGCCAGCTCGAAACTAGCGGGAGGCCCGAATGAGCAGTTCTTC. Translated, it gives CASSKLAGGPNEQFF.

The chain recombines TRBV5-4 with TRBJ2-1, with 7 bases aligning to TRBD1. The germline V gene has CDR1 SGHNT and CDR2 YYREEE (reference sequence). V dropped 0 bases and J dropped 4; count of bases not matched to a gene: 1. The CDR3 sequence is 14 residues long. CDR3 sequence: CASSLEGAYNEQFF. CDR3 DNA: TGTGCCAGCAGCTTGGAGGGGGCTTACAATGAGCAGTTCTTC. Full variable domain (outside the CDR3, taken from reference TRBV5-4 and TRBJ2-1): ETGVTQSPTHLIKTRGQQVTLRCSSQSGHNTVSWYQQALGQGPQFIFQYYREEENGRGNFPPRFSGLQFPNYSSELNVNALELDDSALYLCASSLEGAYNEQFFGPGTRLTVL.

V gene TRBV7-3 combines with J gene TRBJ2-1; 8 nucleotides match TRBD2. Germline V gives CDR1 SGHTA, CDR2 FQGTGA. CDR3 length: 15 residues. V was clipped by 4 bases and J by 6 bases; unmatched bases: 8. CDR3 sequence reads: CASSSDWRGANEQFF. The CDR3, as DNA: TGTGCCAGCAGCTCGGACTGGCGGGGGGCCAATGAGCAGTTCTTC.

The CDR3 is CASSPSGGGNNEQFF. In nucleotides, the CDR3 is TGTGCCAGCTCACCTAGCGGCGGGGGTAACAATGAGCAGTTCTTC. The chain couples TRBV18 to TRBJ2-1; 7 bases are shared with TRBD2. V was clipped by 3 bases and J by 5 bases; unmatched bases: 7. The CDR3 has 15 amino acids. CDR1 KGHSH and CDR2 LQKENI come from the germline V gene. Full variable domain (remainder filled in from reference TRBV18 and TRBJ2-1): NAGVMQNPRHLVRRRGQEARLRCSPMKGHSHVYWYRQLPEEGLKFMVYLQKENIIDESGMPKERFSAEFPKEGPSILRIQQVVRGDSAAYFCASSPSGGGNNEQFFGPGTRLTVL.

The chain recombines TRBV4-2 with TRBJ2-1, with 8 nucleotides matching TRBD2. The CDR3 is 14 amino acids. Germline CDR1 LGHNA, CDR2 YNFKEQ. V trimming: 7 bases; J trimming: 0 bases; junction bases outside the gene matches: 2. The CDR3 here is CASNSGGSYNEQFF. The CDR3 DNA reads as TGTGCCAGCAACAGCGGGGGCTCCTACAATGAGCAGTTCTTC.

This clone was detected only a few times. V is TRBV5-1 and J is TRBJ2-7, with D possibly being TRBD2 (5 bases). Germline lookup yields CDR1 SGHRS and CDR2 YFSETQ. The germline V and J ends were trimmed by 1 base and 2 bases, with 22 bases remaining between them. The CDR3 covers 18 residues. The CDR3 DNA reads as TGCGCCAGCAGCTTGCCGATTACCGGAGCGGAGAGCCCCTACGAGCAGTACTTC. As protein: CASSLPITGAESPYEQYF.

This chain links TRBV6-1 with TRBJ1-3; 8 positions agree with TRBD1. The junction had 4 bases not matched to a gene; V was cut back by 6 bases and J by 6 bases. The CDR3 sequence is 13 residues long. Germline V lookup: CDR1 MNHNS, CDR2 SASEGT. The CDR3 region is CASSIQGANTIYF. DNA of the CDR3: TGTGCCAGCAGCATTCAGGGGGCAAACACCATATATTTT.

The rearrangement joins TRBV6-5 to TRBJ1-5; tentatively, D is TRBD1 (6 bases). V lost 5 bases, J lost 4 bases, and 9 bases lay in between. CDR3 length equals 13 residues. The V gene's germline CDR1 is MNHEY and CDR2 SVGAGI. CDR3 amino acids: CASSQGRNQPQHF. The CDR3, as DNA: TGTGCCAGCAGTCAGGGGCGTAATCAGCCCCAGCATTTT.

The chain links TRBV6-1 to TRBJ1-1, with 8 bases lining up with TRBD1. The germline V gene has CDR1 MNHNS and CDR2 SASEGT. The CDR3 is 16 residues long. V lost 0 bases and J lost 2; bases outside the gene matches: 5. The chain's CDR3 is CASSEARTGRNTEAFF. The CDR3 DNA reads TGTGCCAGCAGTGAAGCGAGGACAGGGCGTAACACTGAAGCTTTCTTT.

The J gene is TRBJ1-1, the V gene TRBV6-1, with D possibly matching TRBD1 (5 bases). Germline V lookup: CDR1 MNHNS, CDR2 SASEGT. The ends were cut back, 6 bases at V and 0 bases at J, with 8 bases in the middle. This CDR3 is 13 amino acids long. The CDR3 spells CASSQGLNTEAFF. In nucleotides, the CDR3 is TGTGCCAGCAGCCAGGGTCTGAACACTGAAGCTTTCTTT.

V is TRBV11-2 and J is TRBJ2-7, with D unclear. CDR1 SGHAT and CDR2 FQNNGV come from the germline V gene. This CDR3 comprises 14 residues. Trimming left V 5 bases short and J 0 bases short, with 11 bases between. CDR3 coding DNA: TGTGCCAGCAGCATCGACACCCACTCCTACGAGCAGTACTTC. Protein product: CASSIDTHSYEQYF. Combining the CDR3 with reference TRBV11-2 and TRBJ2-7 gives the whole variable domain EAGVAQSPRYKIIEKRQSVAFWCNPISGHATLYWYQQILGQGPKLLIQFQNNGVVDDSQLPKDRFSAERLKGVDSTLKIQPAKLEDSAVYLCASSIDTHSYEQYFGPGTRLTVT.

This clone was observed once. This chain joins TRBV2 and TRBJ1-1; possibly TRBD1 for D (5 bases). Germline values: CDR1 SNHLY, CDR2 FYNNEI. The CDR3 contains 18 residues. V was trimmed by 8 bases and J by 0 bases, leaving 25 bases between them. The CDR3 reads CASSAWGMRGLMNTEAFF. CDR3 coding DNA: TGTGCCAGCTCCGCATGGGGTATGCGGGGCCTCATGAACACTGAAGCTTTCTTT.

The chain has TRBV18 and TRBJ2-7, with 9 bases lining up with TRBD2. V was pared by 2 bases and J by 0 bases, with 8 bases of the junction left unmatched. Germline V gene sequence: CDR1 KGHSH, CDR2 LQKENI. The CDR3 sequence is 17 residues long. CDR3 in amino acids: CASSPAGSLAGSYEQYF. DNA for the CDR3: TGTGCCAGCTCACCAGCCGGTTCACTAGCGGGCTCCTACGAGCAGTACTTC.

CDR3 coding DNA: TGTGCCAGCAGCACACAGGGGGTGAACACTGAAGCTTTCTTT. Protein: CASSTQGVNTEAFF. V usage is TRBV6-6 and J usage is TRBJ1-1, with TRBD1 identical over 8 bases. The V segment lost 6 bases and the J segment 0 bases; nucleotides outside the gene matches: 3. This CDR3 contains 14 residues. Germline CDR1 is MNHNY and CDR2 is SVGAGI (reference sequence).